One T cell receptor (beta chain) is described in this entry. Its target is unknown. Sequenced material consisted of expressed TCRB transcripts (all of the isolated RNA was reverse transcribed). The repertoire was sequenced with immunoSEQ multiplex PCR; TCRdb's copy has only in-frame clones and lacks some. The data show 500,000 to 700,000 clones, roughly 15% seen once. Via the markers CD45RO/CCR7/CD25/CD127/CD95/CD27, stem cell-like memory, regulatory, central memory and naive CD4+ cells were sorted. In all sorted populations, purity surpassed 98%. This entry is derived from a study of beta chain features in type 1 diabetes. Study-wide points: A potential PCR bias toward shorter templates would be equal in patient and control samples.

Germline-derived CDR1 and CDR2 are KGHSH and LQKENI. The CDR3 is 14 residues long. V was clipped by 4 bases and J by 2 bases, with 11 bases between them. This clonotype originated in a man between 18 and 29 years old in good health. The V gene is TRBV18, the J gene TRBJ1-2; a possible D gene is TRBD1 (5 bases). The sample consisted of naive CD4+ T cells from blood. The CDR3 bases are TGTGCCAGCTCACGAATGACAGACAACTATGGCTACACCTTC. Encoded protein: CASSRMTDNYGYTF.